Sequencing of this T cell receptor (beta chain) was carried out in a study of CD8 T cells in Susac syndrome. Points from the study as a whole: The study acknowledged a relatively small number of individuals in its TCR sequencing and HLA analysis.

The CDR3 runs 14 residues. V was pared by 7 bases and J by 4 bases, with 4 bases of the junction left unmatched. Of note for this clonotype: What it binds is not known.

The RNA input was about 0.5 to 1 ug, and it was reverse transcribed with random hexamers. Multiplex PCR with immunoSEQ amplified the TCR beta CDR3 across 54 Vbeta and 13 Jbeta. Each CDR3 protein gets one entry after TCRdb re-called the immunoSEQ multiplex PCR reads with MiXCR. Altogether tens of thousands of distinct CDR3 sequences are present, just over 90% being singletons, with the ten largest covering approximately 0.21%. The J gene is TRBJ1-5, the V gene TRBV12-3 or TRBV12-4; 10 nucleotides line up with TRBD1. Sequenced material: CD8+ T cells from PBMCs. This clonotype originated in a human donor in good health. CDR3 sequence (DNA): TGTGCCAGCACGGACAGGGGGTGGAATCAGCCCCAGCATTTT. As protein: CASTDRGWNQPQHF.